This T cell receptor beta chain was obtained from a study of identical twins. The CDR3 contains 14 residues. Trimming left V 1 base short and J 0 bases short, with 6 bases between. Germline V gives CDR1 SEHNR, CDR2 FQNEAQ (reference sequence). As regards this clonotype: No antigen is known for it.

Study observations and caveats: It was possible that invariant MAIT and iNKT cells partly confounded the zero-insertion analyses.

TCRdb reanalysed the 5' RACE reads using MiXCR and keeps one entry per CDR3 protein. The sample includes some 190,000 distinct CDR3 sequences, less than 20% of them seen just once. These data were also filed under a second study, of T cells expressing NK-cell markers. Per that paper: Sequenced donors, eight in total, included seven who were HCMV-seropositive and one who was seronegative. Among CD8+ T cells from about six donors, dominant NKG2C+ clonotypes accounted for roughly 1.0-7.0%. It was still unclear whether expanded NKG2C+ T cell clones were HCMV specific.

This TCR derives from a young woman in good health. The chain is built from TRBV7-9 and TRBJ1-2; D remains ambiguous. Material: CD8+ T cells sorted from blood. The CDR3 reads CASSLGAANYGYTF. In DNA form, the CDR3 reads TGTGCCAGCAGCTTAGGGGCAGCTAACTATGGCTACACCTTC.